These 5 T cell receptor beta chains were sequenced from one sample in a study of cytomegalovirus exposure and HLA in healthy donors. The study ran its PCR with 60 Vbeta and 13 Jbeta primers. Assay used: immunoSEQ multiplex PCR; TCRdb lists only in-frame clones, some missing. The table lists roughly 200,000 clones, approximately 85% of them singletons. The sample was PBMCs. The receptors here all came from a woman aged 45-65 years in good health and CMV-seronegative.

This chain connects TRBV5-1 to TRBJ2-3; the match to TRBD1 covers 8 bases. V shed 0 bases and J 7 bases; nucleotides not matched to a gene: 4. Germline V gene data show CDR1 as SGHRS and CDR2 as YFSETQ. The CDR3 is 14 residues long. CDR3 region: CASSLGQGAHTQYF. DNA for the CDR3: TGCGCCAGCAGCTTGGGGCAGGGGGCTCATACGCAGTATTTT.

The V gene is TRBV27, the J gene TRBJ2-7, with 13 positions matching TRBD2. The CDR3 runs 15 residues. V shed 6 bases, J shed 4 bases, and the junction held 6 bases outside the gene matches. Germline-derived CDR1 and CDR2 are MNHEY and SMNVEV (reference sequence). The CDR3 region is CASRPTSGRRYEQYF. The CDR3, as DNA: TGTGCCAGCAGGCCGACTAGCGGGAGGAGGTACGAGCAGTACTTC.

The rearrangement links TRBV5-1 to TRBJ1-3; the D is unclear. This CDR3 contains 15 residues. CDR1 is SGHRS, CDR2 YFSETQ, per germline. With 4 bases removed from V and 0 bases from J, the gap between germline ends came to 11 bases. The CDR3 nucleotides read TGCGCCAGCAGCCGGGAGGGCAACTCTGGAAACACCATATATTTT. It is translated as CASSREGNSGNTIYF. Full variable domain (outside the CDR3, taken from reference TRBV5-1 and TRBJ1-3): KAGVTQTPRYLIKTRGQQVTLSCSPISGHRSVSWYQQTPGQGLQFLFEYFSETQRNKGNFPGRFSGRQFSNSRSEMNVSTLELGDSALYLCASSREGNSGNTIYFGEGSWLTVV.

The CDR3 protein is CASSQLHPGLAGQEGGELFF. The CDR3 DNA sequence: TGCGCCAGCAGCCAACTCCATCCCGGACTAGCGGGACAAGAGGGCGGGGAGCTGTTTTTT. The rearrangement uses TRBV4-1 and TRBJ2-2; TRBD2 aligns across 12 bases. Looked up from germline, CDR1 is MGHRA and CDR2 is YSYEKL. The J segment lost 7 bases and the V segment lost 2 bases, leaving 17 bases of the junction unmatched. The CDR3 has 20 amino acids.

V usage is TRBV9 and J usage is TRBJ2-2; 9 positions agree with TRBD2. The CDR3 is made up of 17 amino acids. J was trimmed by 4 bases and V by 4 bases; bases with no gene match: 11. From germline, CDR1 is SGDLS and CDR2 YYNGEE. The CDR3 reads CASSPGRLAEGTGELFF. CDR3 bases: TGTGCCAGCAGCCCGGGTCGACTAGCGGAAGGCACCGGGGAGCTGTTTTTT. Together with reference TRBV9 and TRBJ2-2, the CDR3 gives the full variable domain: DSGVTQTPKHLITATGQRVTLRCSPRSGDLSVYWYQQSLDQGLQFLIQYYNGEERAKGNILERFSAQQFPDLHSELNLSSLELGDSALYFCASSPGRLAEGTGELFFGEGSRLTVL.